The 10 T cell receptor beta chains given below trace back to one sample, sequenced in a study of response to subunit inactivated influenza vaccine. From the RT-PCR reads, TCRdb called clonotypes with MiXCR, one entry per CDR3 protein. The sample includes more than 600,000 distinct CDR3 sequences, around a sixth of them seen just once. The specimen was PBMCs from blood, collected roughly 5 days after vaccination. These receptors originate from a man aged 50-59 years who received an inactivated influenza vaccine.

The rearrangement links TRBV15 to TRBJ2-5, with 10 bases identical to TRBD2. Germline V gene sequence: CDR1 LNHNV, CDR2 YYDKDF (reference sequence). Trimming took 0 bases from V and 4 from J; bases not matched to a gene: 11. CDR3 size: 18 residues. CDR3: CATSRDWGLAGVGETQYF. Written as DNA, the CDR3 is TGTGCCACCAGCAGAGATTGGGGGCTAGCGGGAGTGGGAGAGACCCAGTACTTC.

CDR3 DNA sequence: TGCAGTGCCCGGGGCAGGGTTGATTCACCCCTCCACTTT. Its protein is CSARGRVDSPLHF. The chain employs TRBV20-1 and TRBJ1-6; tentatively, D is TRBD1 (5 bases). Germline V gene sequence: CDR1 DFQATT, CDR2 SNEGSKA (reference sequence). CDR3 length: 13 amino acids. Trimming pared 6 bases from V and 8 bases from J, leaving 14 bases between.

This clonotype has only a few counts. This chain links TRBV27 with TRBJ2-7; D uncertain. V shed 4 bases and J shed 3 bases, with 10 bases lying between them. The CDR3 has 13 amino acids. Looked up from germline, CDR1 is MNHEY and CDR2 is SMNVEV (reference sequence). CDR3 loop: CASSYGRYYEQYF. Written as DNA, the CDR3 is TGTGCCAGCAGTTATGGTCGCTACTACGAGCAGTACTTC.

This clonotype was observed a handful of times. The CDR3 bases are TGCGCCAGCAGCTTGGCCAAGGAATCAGATACGCAGTATTTT. It codes for CASSLAKESDTQYF. The chain joins TRBV5-1 to TRBJ2-3; no definite D call. Trimming cost V 0 bases and J 4 bases, with 9 bases left between them. CDR1 is SGHRS, CDR2 YFSETQ, per germline. The length of the CDR3 is 14 residues.

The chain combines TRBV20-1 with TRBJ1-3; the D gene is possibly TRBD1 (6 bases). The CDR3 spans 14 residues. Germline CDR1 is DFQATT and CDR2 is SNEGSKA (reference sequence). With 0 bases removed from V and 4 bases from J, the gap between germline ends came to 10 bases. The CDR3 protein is CSARDGGPGNTIYF. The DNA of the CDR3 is TGCAGTGCTAGAGATGGGGGGCCGGGAAACACCATATATTTT.

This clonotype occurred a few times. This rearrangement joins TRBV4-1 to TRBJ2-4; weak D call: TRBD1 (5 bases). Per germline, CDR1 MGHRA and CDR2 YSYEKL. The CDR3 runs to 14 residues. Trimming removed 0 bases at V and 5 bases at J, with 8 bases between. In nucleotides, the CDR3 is TGCGCCAGCAGCCAAGAGGCAGGGCAAAACATTCAGTACTTC. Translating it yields CASSQEAGQNIQYF.

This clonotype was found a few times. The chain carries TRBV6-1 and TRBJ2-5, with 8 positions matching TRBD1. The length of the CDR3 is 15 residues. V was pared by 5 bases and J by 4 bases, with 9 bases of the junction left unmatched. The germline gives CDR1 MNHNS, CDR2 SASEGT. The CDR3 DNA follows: TGTGCCAGCAGTAAGAACAGGGGGATGAGAGAGACCCAGTACTTC. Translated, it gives CASSKNRGMRETQYF.

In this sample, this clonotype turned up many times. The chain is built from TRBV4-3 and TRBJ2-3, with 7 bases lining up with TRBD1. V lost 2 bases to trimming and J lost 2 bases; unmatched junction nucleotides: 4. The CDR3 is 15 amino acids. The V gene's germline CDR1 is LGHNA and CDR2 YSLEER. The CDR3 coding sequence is TGCGCCAGCAGCCAATGGACAGGATTCACAGATACGCAGTATTTT. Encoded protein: CASSQWTGFTDTQYF.

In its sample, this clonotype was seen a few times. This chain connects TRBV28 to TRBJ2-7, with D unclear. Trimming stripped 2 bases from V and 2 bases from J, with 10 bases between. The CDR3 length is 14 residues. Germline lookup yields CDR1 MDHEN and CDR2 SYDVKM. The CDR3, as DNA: TGTGCCAGCAGTTTAACCCCCGCTCCCTACGAGCAGTACTTC. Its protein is CASSLTPAPYEQYF.

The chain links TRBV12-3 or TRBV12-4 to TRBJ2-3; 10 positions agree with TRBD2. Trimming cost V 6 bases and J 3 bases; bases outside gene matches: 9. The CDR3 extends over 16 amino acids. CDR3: CASSYIIAGGTDTQYF. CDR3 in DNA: TGTGCCAGCAGCTATATTATAGCGGGAGGAACAGATACGCAGTATTTT.